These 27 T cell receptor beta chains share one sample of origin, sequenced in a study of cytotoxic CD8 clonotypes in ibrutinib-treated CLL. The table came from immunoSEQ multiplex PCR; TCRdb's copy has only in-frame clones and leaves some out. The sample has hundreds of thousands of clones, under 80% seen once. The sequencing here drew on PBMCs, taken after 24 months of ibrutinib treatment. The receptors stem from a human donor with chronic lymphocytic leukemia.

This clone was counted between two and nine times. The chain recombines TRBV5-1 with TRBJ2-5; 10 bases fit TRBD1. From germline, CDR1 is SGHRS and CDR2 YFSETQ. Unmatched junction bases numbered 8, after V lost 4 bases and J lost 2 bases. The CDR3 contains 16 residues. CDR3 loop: CASSPSGQGRQETQYF. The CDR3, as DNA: TGCGCCAGCAGCCCGTCGGGACAGGGGCGACAAGAGACCCAGTACTTC. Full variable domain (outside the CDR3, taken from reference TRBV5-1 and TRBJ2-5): KAGVTQTPRYLIKTRGQQVTLSCSPISGHRSVSWYQQTPGQGLQFLFEYFSETQRNKGNFPGRFSGRQFSNSRSEMNVSTLELGDSALYLCASSPSGQGRQETQYFGPGTRLLVL.

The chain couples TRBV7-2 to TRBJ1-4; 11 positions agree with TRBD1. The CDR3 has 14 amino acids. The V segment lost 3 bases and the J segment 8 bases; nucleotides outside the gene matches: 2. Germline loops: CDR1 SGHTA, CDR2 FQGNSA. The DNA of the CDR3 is TGTGCCAGCAGCTTGGGACAGGGGGAAGAAAAACTGTTTTTT. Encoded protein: CASSLGQGEEKLFF.

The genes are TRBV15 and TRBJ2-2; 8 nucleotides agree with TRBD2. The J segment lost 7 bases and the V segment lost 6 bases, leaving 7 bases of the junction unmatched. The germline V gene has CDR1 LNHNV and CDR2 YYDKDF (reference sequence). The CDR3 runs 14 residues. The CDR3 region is CATRSGSFGGELFF. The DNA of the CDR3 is TGTGCCACCAGGAGCGGGAGTTTTGGCGGGGAGCTGTTTTTT.

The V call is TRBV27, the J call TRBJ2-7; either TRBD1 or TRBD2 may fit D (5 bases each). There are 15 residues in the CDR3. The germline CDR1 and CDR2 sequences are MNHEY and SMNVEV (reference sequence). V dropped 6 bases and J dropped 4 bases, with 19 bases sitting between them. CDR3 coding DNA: TGTGCCAGCAGCCAGAGGGGCCACCTTTTTTACGAGCAGTACTTC. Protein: CASSQRGHLFYEQYF.

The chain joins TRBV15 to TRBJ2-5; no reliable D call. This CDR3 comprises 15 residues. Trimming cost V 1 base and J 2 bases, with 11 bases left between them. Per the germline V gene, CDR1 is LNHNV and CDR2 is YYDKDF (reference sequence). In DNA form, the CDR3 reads TGTGCCACCAGCAGAGGATTCACTGATCAAGAGACCCAGTACTTC. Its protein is CATSRGFTDQETQYF.

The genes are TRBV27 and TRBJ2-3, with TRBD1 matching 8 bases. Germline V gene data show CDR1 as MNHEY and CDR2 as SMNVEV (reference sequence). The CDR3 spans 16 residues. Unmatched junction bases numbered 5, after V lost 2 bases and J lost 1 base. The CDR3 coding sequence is TGTGCCAGCAGTTTAACCACAGGGGGAGGCACAGATACGCAGTATTTT. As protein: CASSLTTGGGTDTQYF.

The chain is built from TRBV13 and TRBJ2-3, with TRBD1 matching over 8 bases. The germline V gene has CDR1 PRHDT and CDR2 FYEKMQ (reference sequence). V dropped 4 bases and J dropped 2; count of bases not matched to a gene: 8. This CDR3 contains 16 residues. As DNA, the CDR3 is TGTGCCAGCAGCTCCGACAGGGGAATCTACACAGATACGCAGTATTTT. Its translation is CASSSDRGIYTDTQYF.

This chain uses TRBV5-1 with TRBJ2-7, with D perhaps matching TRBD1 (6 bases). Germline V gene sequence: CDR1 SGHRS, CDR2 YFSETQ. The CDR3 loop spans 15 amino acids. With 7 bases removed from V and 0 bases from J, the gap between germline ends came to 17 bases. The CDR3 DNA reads TGCGCCAGCTCCATGATACAGGGCTTCTCCTACGAGCAGTACTTC. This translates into CASSMIQGFSYEQYF.

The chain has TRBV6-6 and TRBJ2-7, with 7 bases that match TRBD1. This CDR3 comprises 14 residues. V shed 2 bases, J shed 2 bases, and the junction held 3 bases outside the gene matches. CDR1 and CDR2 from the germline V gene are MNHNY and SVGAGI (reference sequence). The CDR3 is CASSYGQGAYEQYF. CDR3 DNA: TGTGCCAGCAGTTACGGGCAGGGGGCCTACGAGCAGTACTTC.

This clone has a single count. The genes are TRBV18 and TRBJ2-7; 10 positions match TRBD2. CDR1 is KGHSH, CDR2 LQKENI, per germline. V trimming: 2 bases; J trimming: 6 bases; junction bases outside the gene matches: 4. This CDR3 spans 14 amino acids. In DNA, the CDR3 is TGTGCCAGCTCACCATCTAGCGGGAGTGGCGAGCAGTACTTC. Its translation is CASSPSSGSGEQYF.

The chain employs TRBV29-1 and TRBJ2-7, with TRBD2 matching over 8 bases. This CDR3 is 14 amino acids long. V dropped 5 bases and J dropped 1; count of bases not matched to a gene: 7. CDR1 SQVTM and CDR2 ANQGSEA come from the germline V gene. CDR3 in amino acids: CSVRGASGSYEQYF. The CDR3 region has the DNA TGCAGCGTTCGTGGTGCTAGCGGGTCCTACGAGCAGTACTTC.

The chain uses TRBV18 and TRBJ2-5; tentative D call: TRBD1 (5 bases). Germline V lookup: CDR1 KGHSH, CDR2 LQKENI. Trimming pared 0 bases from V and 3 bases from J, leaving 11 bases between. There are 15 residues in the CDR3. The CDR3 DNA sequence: TGTGCCAGCTCACCACCGGGGCGGCAGGAAGAGACCCAGTACTTC. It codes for CASSPPGRQEETQYF.

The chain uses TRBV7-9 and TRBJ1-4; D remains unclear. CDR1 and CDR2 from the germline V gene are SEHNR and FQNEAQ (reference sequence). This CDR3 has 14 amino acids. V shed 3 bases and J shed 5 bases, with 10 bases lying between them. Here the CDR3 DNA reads TGTGCCAGCAGCTTCGGGGAGGGAAATGAAAAACTGTTTTTT. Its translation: CASSFGEGNEKLFF.

For the CDR3, the DNA is TGTGCCAGCAGCTCCCGGGGCCCCGGACGTCCCATGGGTGAGCAGTACTTC. This sequence encodes CASSSRGPGRPMGEQYF. The chain recombines TRBV7-2 with TRBJ2-7; either TRBD1 or TRBD2 may supply D (5 bases each). V was clipped by 4 bases and J by 7 bases, with 26 bases between them. Germline V lookup: CDR1 SGHTA, CDR2 FQGNSA. CDR3 length: 17 amino acids.

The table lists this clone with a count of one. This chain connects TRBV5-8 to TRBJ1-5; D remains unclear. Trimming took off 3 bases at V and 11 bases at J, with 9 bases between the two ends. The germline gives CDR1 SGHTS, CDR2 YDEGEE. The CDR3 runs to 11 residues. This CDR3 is CASSWTGTQHF. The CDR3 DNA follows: TGTGCCAGCAGCTGGACGGGGACCCAGCATTTT.

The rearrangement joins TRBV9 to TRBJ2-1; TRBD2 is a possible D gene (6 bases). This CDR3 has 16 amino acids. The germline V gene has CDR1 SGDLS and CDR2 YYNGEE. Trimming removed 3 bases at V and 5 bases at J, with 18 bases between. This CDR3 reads CASSDHAGTENNEQFF. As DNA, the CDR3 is TGTGCCAGCAGCGACCATGCCGGGACTGAAAACAATGAGCAGTTCTTC.

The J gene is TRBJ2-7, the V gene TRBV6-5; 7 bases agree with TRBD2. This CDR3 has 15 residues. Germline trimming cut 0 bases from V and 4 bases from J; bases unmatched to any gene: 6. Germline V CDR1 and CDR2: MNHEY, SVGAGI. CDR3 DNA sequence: TGTGCCAGCAGTTACTCGATCGCGGGAGCATACGAGCAGTACTTC. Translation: CASSYSIAGAYEQYF.

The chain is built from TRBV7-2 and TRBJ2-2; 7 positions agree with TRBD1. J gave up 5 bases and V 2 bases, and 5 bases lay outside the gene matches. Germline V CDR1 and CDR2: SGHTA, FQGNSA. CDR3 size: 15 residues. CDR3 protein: CASSLTIQGTGELFF. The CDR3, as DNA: TGTGCCAGCAGCTTAACAATACAGGGGACCGGGGAGCTGTTTTTT.

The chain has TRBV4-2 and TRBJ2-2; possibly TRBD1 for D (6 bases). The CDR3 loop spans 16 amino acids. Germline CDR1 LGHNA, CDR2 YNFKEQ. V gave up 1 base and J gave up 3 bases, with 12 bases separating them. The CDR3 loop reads CASSQANRVDTGELFF. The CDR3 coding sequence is TGTGCCAGCAGCCAAGCAAACAGGGTTGACACCGGGGAGCTGTTTTTT.

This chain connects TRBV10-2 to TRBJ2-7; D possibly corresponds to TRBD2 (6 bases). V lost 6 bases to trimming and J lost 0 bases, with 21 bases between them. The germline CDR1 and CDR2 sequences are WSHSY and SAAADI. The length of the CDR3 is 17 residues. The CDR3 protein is CASSGAFGTVSSYEQYF. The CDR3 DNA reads TGCGCCAGCAGCGGAGCATTTGGGACTGTCAGCTCCTACGAGCAGTACTTC.

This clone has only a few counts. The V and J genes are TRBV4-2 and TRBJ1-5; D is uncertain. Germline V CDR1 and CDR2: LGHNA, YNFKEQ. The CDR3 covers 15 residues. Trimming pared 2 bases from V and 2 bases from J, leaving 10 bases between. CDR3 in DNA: TGTGCCAGCAGCCAACCGGACGGCCGCAATCAGCCCCAGCATTTT. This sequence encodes CASSQPDGRNQPQHF.

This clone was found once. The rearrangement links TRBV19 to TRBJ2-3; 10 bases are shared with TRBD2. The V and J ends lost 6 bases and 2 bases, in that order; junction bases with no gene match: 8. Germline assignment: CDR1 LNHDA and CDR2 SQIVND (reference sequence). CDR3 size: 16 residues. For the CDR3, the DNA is TGTGCCAGTAGCCCACTAGCGGGGAGATCCACAGATACGCAGTATTTT. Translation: CASSPLAGRSTDTQYF.

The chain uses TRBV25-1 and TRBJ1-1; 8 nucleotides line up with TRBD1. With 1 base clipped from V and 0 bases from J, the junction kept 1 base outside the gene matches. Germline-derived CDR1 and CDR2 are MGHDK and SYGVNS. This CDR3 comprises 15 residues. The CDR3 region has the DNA TGTGCCAGCAGTGAATTGACAGGGGTGAACACTGAAGCTTTCTTT. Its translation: CASSELTGVNTEAFF.

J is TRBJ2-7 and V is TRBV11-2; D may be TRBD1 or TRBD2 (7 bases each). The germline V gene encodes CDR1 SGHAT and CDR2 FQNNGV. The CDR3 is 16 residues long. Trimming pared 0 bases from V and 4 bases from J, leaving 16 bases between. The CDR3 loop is CASSLDLPGGGYEQYF. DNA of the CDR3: TGTGCCAGCAGCTTAGATCTTCCAGGGGGGGGATACGAGCAGTACTTC.

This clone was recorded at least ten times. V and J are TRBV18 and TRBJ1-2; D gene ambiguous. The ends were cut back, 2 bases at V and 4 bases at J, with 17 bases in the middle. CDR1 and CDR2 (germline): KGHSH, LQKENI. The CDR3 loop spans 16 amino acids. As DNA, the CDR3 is TGTGCCAGCTCACCAGAGGGTGGAGGCGGCACCTATGGCTACACCTTC. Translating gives CASSPEGGGGTYGYTF.

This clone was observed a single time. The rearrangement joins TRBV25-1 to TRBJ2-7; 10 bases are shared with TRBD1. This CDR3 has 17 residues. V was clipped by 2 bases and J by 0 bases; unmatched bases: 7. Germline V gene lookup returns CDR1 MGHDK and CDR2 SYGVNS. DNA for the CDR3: TGTGCCAGCAGTGAAGGGGGGACAGGGGTCCCCTCCTACGAGCAGTACTTC. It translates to CASSEGGTGVPSYEQYF.

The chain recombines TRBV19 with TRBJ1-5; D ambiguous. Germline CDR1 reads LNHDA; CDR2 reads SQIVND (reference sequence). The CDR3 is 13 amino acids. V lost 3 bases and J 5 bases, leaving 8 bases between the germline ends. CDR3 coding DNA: TGTGCCAGTAGTATTGGGAGGGATCAGCCCCAGCATTTT. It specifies CASSIGRDQPQHF.